This paragraph reports one T cell receptor (beta chain). Its antigen is unknown. With 8 bases removed from V and 2 bases from J, the gap between germline ends came to 16 bases. CDR3 length: 15 residues. The germline gives CDR1 MGHDK, CDR2 SYGVNS. These data are taken from a study of cytomegalovirus exposure and HLA in healthy donors. Findings of the study overall: CMV antigen specificity of a few CMV-associated chains was confirmed in vitro. The dataset shows that most TCR sequences were rare, while some public TCRs occurred in many donors.

Profiled with immunoSEQ multiplex PCR; TCRdb holds only in-frame clones, not every one. The sample includes 130,000 to 150,000 clones, 85% to 90% of them seen just once. Material for sequencing was PBMCs. The chain combines TRBV25-1 with TRBJ1-3; D possibly corresponds to TRBD1 (6 bases). The TCR sequence derives from a woman aged 25 to 39 in good health and CMV-seropositive. Here the CDR3 DNA reads TGTGCCAGCTCCCGGGGGGGGGCCCCTGGAAACACCATATATTTT. Encoded protein: CASSRGGAPGNTIYF.